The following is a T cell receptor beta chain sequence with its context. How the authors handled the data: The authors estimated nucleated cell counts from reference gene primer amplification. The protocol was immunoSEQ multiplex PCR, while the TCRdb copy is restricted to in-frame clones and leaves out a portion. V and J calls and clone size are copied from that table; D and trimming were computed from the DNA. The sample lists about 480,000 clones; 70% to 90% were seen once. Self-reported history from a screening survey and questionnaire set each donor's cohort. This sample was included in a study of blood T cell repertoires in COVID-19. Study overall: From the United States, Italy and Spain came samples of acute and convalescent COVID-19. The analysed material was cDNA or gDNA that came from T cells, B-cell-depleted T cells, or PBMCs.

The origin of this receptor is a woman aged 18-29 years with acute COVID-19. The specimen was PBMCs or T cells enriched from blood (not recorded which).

This CDR3 is CASSPQGNTLNEQFF. The CDR3 DNA is TGTGCCAGCTCACCTCAGGGAAACACTTTAAATGAGCAGTTCTTC. The chain uses TRBV18 and TRBJ2-1, with D possibly matching TRBD1 (5 bases). This CDR3 has 15 amino acids. V shed 3 bases and J shed 7 bases, with 16 bases lying between them. Germline V CDR1 and CDR2: KGHSH, LQKENI.